Given below is one TCR beta chain in context. Its matching antigen is unknown. This CDR3 comprises 15 residues. V lost 6 bases to trimming and J lost 0 bases; unmatched junction nucleotides: 8. CDR1 is DFQATT, CDR2 SNEGSKA, per germline (reference sequence). This sample is part of a study of T-cell reconstitution after alpha-beta-depleted transplantation in children. Overall study results and limits: Newly produced T cells mostly accounted for T-cell counts and diversity one year post-transplant. Alpha-beta T cells about two months after transplant reportedly derived from several hundred expanded graft clones.

TCRbeta library construction was performed incorporating unique molecular identifiers. Using its own MiXCR run on the PCR reads, TCRdb lists one record per CDR3 protein. The data hold over 400,000 distinct CDR3 sequences, with 43% observed a single time. This receptor was taken from a girl aged 2 to 10 with aplastic anemia, due to receive a stem cell transplant. J is TRBJ1-5 and V is TRBV20-1, with 7 bases fitting TRBD1. The sequencing here drew on PBMCs, taken before TCRalphabeta/CD19-depleted stem cell transplant. The CDR3 nucleotides read TGCAGTGCCCCTAGGCGACAGGGTAGCAATCAGCCCCAGCATTTT. This codes for CSAPRRQGSNQPQHF.